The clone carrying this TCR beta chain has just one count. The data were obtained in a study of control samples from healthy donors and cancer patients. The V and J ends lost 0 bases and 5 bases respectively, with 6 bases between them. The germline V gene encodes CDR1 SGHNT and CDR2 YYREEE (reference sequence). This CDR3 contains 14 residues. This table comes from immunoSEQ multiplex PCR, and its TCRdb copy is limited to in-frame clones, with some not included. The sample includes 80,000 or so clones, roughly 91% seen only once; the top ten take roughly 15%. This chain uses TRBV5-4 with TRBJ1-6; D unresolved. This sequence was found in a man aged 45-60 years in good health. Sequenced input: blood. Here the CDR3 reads CASSLVGDNSPLHF. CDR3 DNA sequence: TGTGCCAGCAGCTTGGTCGGAGATAATTCACCCCTCCACTTT.